These 21 T cell receptor beta chains were sequenced from one sample in a study of beta chain features in type 1 diabetes (dated by TCRdb to the late 2010s). Broad study findings and their caveats: Type 1 diabetes patients showed a moderate but significant shortening of TCRB CDR3 length in all four CD4+ subsets.

Library preparation used the immunoSEQ multiplex PCR assay. The entire amount of isolated RNA was reverse transcribed using the High Capacity cDNA Reverse Transcription Kit, so the sequenced TCRB transcripts were expressed ones. This is the immuneACCESS table as TCRdb keeps it, with only in-frame sequences that have V and J called. A part of the clones is gone; compared with another copy, unresolved V genes explain less than half, and the rest is unexplained. The sample table contains under 850,000 clones; only one count was recorded for 10% to 15% of them. In total, the top ten clones hold roughly 0.022% of the sample. For these receptors, no antigen is known. Sequencing was done on a sample of naive CD4+ T cells from blood. The sample's cell subset or site label, in plain terms: true naive CD4+ T cells. The receptors were sampled from a man younger than 30 with type 1 diabetes.

This clone was counted between two and nine times. CDR3 sequence (DNA): TGTGCCAGCAGTTTCCCCCCAACAGATACGCAGTATTTT. This codes for CASSFPPTDTQYF. The chain links TRBV28 to TRBJ2-3; D call uncertain. From germline, CDR1 is MDHEN and CDR2 SYDVKM. Deletions cut 3 bases from V and 3 bases from J, with 7 bases between. CDR3 size: 13 residues.

The chain uses TRBV29-1 and TRBJ1-3, with 7 bases aligning to TRBD1. V lost 7 bases, J lost 0 bases, and 6 bases stayed unmatched. The length of the CDR3 is 14 residues. Germline V CDR1 and CDR2: SQVTM, ANQGSEA. The CDR3 is CSATRDSSGNTIYF. CDR3 in DNA: TGCAGCGCCACACGGGACAGCTCTGGAAACACCATATATTTT.

In its sample, this clone was seen a few times. The rearrangement joins TRBV5-4 to TRBJ1-3; D gene unclear. V lost 7 bases to trimming and J lost 2 bases, with 10 bases between them. Germline V gene sequence: CDR1 SGHNT, CDR2 YYREEE (reference sequence). The CDR3 runs 13 residues. Here the CDR3 reads CASGEEAGNTIYF. The CDR3 nucleotides are TGTGCCAGCGGGGAGGAAGCTGGAAACACCATATATTTT.

This clone was counted a few times. J is TRBJ2-3 and V is TRBV30; D ambiguous. The CDR3 runs to 15 residues. Germline-derived CDR1 and CDR2 are GTSNPN and SVGIG (reference sequence). V was clipped by 0 bases and J by 0 bases, with 10 bases between them. CDR3 residues: CAWSVTVTSTDTQYF. The CDR3, as DNA: TGTGCCTGGAGTGTAACAGTCACCAGCACAGATACGCAGTATTTT.

J is TRBJ2-7 and V is TRBV28, with 7 positions matching TRBD1. Trimming removed 6 bases from V and 7 bases from J; junction bases left unmatched: 12. The CDR3 spans 14 residues. Germline V gene lookup returns CDR1 MDHEN and CDR2 SYDVKM. The CDR3 protein is CASRAGTDYGEQYF. The DNA of the CDR3 is TGTGCCAGCAGGGCTGGGACAGACTACGGTGAGCAGTACTTC.

In its sample, this clone was seen a few times. This chain joins TRBV4-1 and TRBJ1-2; D is possibly TRBD1 (6 bases). The germline V gene encodes CDR1 MGHRA and CDR2 YSYEKL. This CDR3 is 16 amino acids long. Deletions cut 0 bases from V and 3 bases from J, with 14 bases between. The CDR3 coding sequence is TGCGCCAGCAGCCAAGATACAGGACAGCAATACTATGGCTACACCTTC. The encoded protein is CASSQDTGQQYYGYTF.

The genes are TRBV28 and TRBJ1-1; the D gene is possibly TRBD1 (5 bases). CDR1 MDHEN and CDR2 SYDVKM come from the germline V gene. The V gene lost 3 bases and the J gene lost 4 bases, with 12 bases spanning the gap. This CDR3 spans 14 amino acids. The CDR3 nucleotides are TGTGCCAGCAGTTTTTCGGGGCCGATCACTGAAGCTTTCTTT. This encodes CASSFSGPITEAFF. The whole variable domain, filled in from reference TRBV28 and TRBJ1-1, reads DVKVTQSSRYLVKRTGEKVFLECVQDMDHENMFWYRQDPGLGLRLIYFSYDVKMKEKGDIPEGYSVSREKKERFSLILESASTNQTSMYLCASSFSGPITEAFFGQGTRLTVV.

This clone was recorded a few times. CDR3 bases: TGTGCCTGGAGTCAACAGGATGATTCACCCCTCCACTTT. This gives the protein CAWSQQDDSPLHF. The V call is TRBV30, the J call TRBJ1-6, with D perhaps TRBD1 (5 bases). CDR1 and CDR2 (germline): GTSNPN, SVGIG (reference sequence). This CDR3 region has 13 residues. V was cut by 2 bases and J by 8 bases, with 10 bases left in between.

V gene TRBV5-1 combines with J gene TRBJ2-1; perhaps TRBD2 as D (6 bases). The germline CDR1 and CDR2 sequences are SGHRS and YFSETQ. The CDR3 extends over 14 amino acids. V was pared by 0 bases and J by 7 bases, with 11 bases between. The CDR3 DNA reads as TGCGCCAGCAGCTTGGCCGCGACTAGGAATGAGCAGTTCTTC. Translated: CASSLAATRNEQFF.

The table lists this clone with a few counts. The V and J genes are TRBV5-4 and TRBJ2-7, with 14 bases that match TRBD2. This CDR3 spans 16 amino acids. With 4 bases clipped from V and 6 bases from J, the junction kept 9 bases outside the gene matches. Germline loops: CDR1 SGHNT, CDR2 YYREEE (reference sequence). The CDR3 DNA reads as TGTGCCAGCAGCCCCGGACTAGCGGGGGGCCAAGGCGAGCAGTACTTC. Amino acids: CASSPGLAGGQGEQYF.

The chain combines TRBV30 with TRBJ1-4; a possible D gene is TRBD1 (6 bases). Germline V lookup: CDR1 GTSNPN, CDR2 SVGIG (reference sequence). The CDR3 is 14 residues long. V dropped 0 bases and J dropped 6 bases, with 11 bases sitting between them. Written as DNA, the CDR3 is TGTGCCTGGAGTGTAGGGGGAAGTTATGAAAAACTGTTTTTT. Its translation: CAWSVGGSYEKLFF. Complete variable domain (other parts from reference TRBV30 and TRBJ1-4): SQTIHQWPATLVQPVGSPLSLECTVEGTSNPNLYWYRQAAGRGLQLLFYSVGIGQISSEVPQNLSASRPQDRQFILSSKKLLLSDSGFYLCAWSVGGSYEKLFFGSGTQLSVL.

This clone has only a few counts. This rearrangement joins TRBV2 to TRBJ2-7; possibly TRBD1 for D (5 bases). The CDR3 covers 13 residues. Germline values: CDR1 SNHLY, CDR2 FYNNEI. Trimming cost V 7 bases and J 2 bases, with 12 bases left between them. In nucleotides, the CDR3 is TGTGCCAGCAACGCGGCAGGGCCCTACGAGCAGTACTTC. It specifies CASNAAGPYEQYF.

The chain is built from TRBV6-6 and TRBJ2-2; perhaps TRBD2 as D (5 bases). This CDR3 has 16 amino acids. V was shortened by 5 bases and J by 2 bases, with 15 bases between the two germline ends. In germline, CDR1 is MNHNY, CDR2 SVGAGI (reference sequence). The CDR3 nucleotides are TGTGCCAGCAGTACTCGCGGGCAGGCTAACACCGGGGAGCTGTTTTTT. Protein: CASSTRGQANTGELFF.

This clone appeared a few times. J is TRBJ2-6 and V is TRBV30; perhaps D is TRBD1 or TRBD2 (6 bases each). Germline-derived CDR1 and CDR2 are GTSNPN and SVGIG (reference sequence). V was clipped by 7 bases and J by 2 bases, with 12 bases between them. The CDR3 sequence is 14 residues long. CDR3 nucleotide sequence: TGTGCCTCCCGGAGGGGGGCTGGGGCCAACGTCCTGACTTTC. It translates to CASRRGAGANVLTF.

The sample holds a few counts of this clone. The V and J genes are TRBV18 and TRBJ1-1; perhaps TRBD1 as D (5 bases). Trimming took 5 bases from V and 4 from J, leaving 20 bases between them. This CDR3 comprises 16 residues. Germline V gene lookup returns CDR1 KGHSH and CDR2 LQKENI. The CDR3 region has the DNA TGTGCCAGCTCATTAAATGAGGCGGGGAGGGGCACTGAAGCTTTCTTT. Translation gives CASSLNEAGRGTEAFF.

The chain uses TRBV11-3 and TRBJ2-1; D may be TRBD1 or TRBD2 (5 bases each). Trimming took 0 bases from V and 6 from J, leaving 15 bases between them. This CDR3 comprises 16 residues. Germline CDR1 is SGHNT and CDR2 is YENEEA. The CDR3 nucleotides are TGTGCCAGCAGCTTAGAAAGGGACCCCCAGGGCAATGAGCAGTTCTTC. Amino acid sequence: CASSLERDPQGNEQFF.

This clone turned up a few times. The chain joins TRBV6-6 to TRBJ1-2; TRBD1 aligns across 10 bases. After removal of 3 bases from V and 4 bases from J, the junction contained 8 bases not matched to a gene. CDR1 is MNHNY, CDR2 SVGAGI, per germline (reference sequence). This CDR3 comprises 16 residues. CDR3 coding DNA: TGTGCCAGCAGTTATCAGACAGGGGGCGTACCCTATGGCTACACCTTC. This translates into CASSYQTGGVPYGYTF.

V gene TRBV28 combines with J gene TRBJ2-7; TRBD1 agrees at 8 bases. Germline lookup yields CDR1 MDHEN and CDR2 SYDVKM. This CDR3 comprises 12 residues. V shed 6 bases and J 6 bases; nucleotides not matched to a gene: 4. CDR3: CASRTGAVEQYF. The CDR3 region has the DNA TGTGCCAGCAGGACAGGGGCGGTCGAGCAGTACTTC.

The chain uses TRBV7-9 and TRBJ2-5; D may be TRBD2 (6 bases). The CDR3 length is 13 residues. Germline CDR1 and CDR2: SEHNR and FQNEAQ (reference sequence). V lost 6 bases to trimming and J lost 1 base, with 9 bases between them. DNA of the CDR3: TGTGCCAGCAGGACCGGGGGCCAAGAGACCCAGTACTTC. Residues: CASRTGGQETQYF. Filled out from reference TRBV7-9 and TRBJ2-5, the complete variable domain reads DTGVSQNPRHKITKRGQNVTFRCDPISEHNRLYWYRQTLGQGPEFLTYFQNEAQLEKSRLLSDRFSAERPKGSFSTLEIQRTEQGDSAMYLCASRTGGQETQYFGPGTRLLVL.

There are a few counts of this clone. V and J are TRBV18 and TRBJ1-1; D might be TRBD1 (5 bases). Germline assignment: CDR1 KGHSH and CDR2 LQKENI. V was trimmed by 1 base and J by 1 base, leaving 7 bases between them. The CDR3 loop spans 14 amino acids. The CDR3 DNA is TGTGCCAGCTCACCACGGGGCCCGAACACTGAAGCTTTCTTT. This codes for CASSPRGPNTEAFF.

V and J are TRBV9 and TRBJ1-1; D may be TRBD1 (6 bases). Trimming pared 0 bases from V and 1 base from J, leaving 10 bases between. Germline V CDR1 and CDR2: SGDLS, YYNGEE. The CDR3 consists of 15 residues. Written as DNA, the CDR3 is TGTGCCAGCAGCGTAGACCCAGGGGCGAACACTGAAGCTTTCTTT. Its protein is CASSVDPGANTEAFF.